The rows below give T cell receptor beta chains drawn from one sample of a study of CD8 T cells in ankylosing spondylitis. One entry per CDR3 protein results from TCRdb running MiXCR on the 5' RACE reads. The repertoire holds about 360,000 distinct CDR3 sequences, with 20% as singletons. Sequencing was performed on blood, either unsorted or a sorted T cell fraction (not recorded which). These receptors all stem from a male donor with ankylosing spondylitis or in good health (not recorded which). Each CDR3 is given with its conserved first and last residue. Each record gives: V gene, J gene, D gene, clone size, CDR3 DNA, CDR3 protein. A D gene is named only where the DNA matches it firmly. Clone sizes are given selectively: once, few, many, or a class where the clone is expanded.

v_gene: TRBV5-1
j_gene: TRBJ2-4
d_gene: TRBD2
abundance: .
CDR3nt: TGCGCCAGCAGCGCAAACCCGGGACTAGCGGGGGGTACAGCCAAAAACATTCAGTACTTC
CDR3aa: CASSANPGLAGGTAKNIQYF

v_gene: TRBV10-2
j_gene: TRBJ2-7
d_gene: .
abundance: once
CDR3nt: TGCGCCAGCAGTGGAAACATCGCGTACGAGCAGTGCTTC
CDR3aa: CASSGNIAYEQCF

v_gene: TRBV3-1
j_gene: TRBJ2-1
d_gene: .
abundance: .
CDR3nt: TGTGCCAGCAGCCATACAGGAGCCCTTATCTCCTACAATGAGCAGTTCTTC
CDR3aa: CASSHTGALISYNEQFF

v_gene: TRBV4-1
j_gene: TRBJ2-7
d_gene: .
abundance: few
CDR3nt: TGCGCCAGCAATACTGAAACATCGGACGAGTACTACGAGCAGTACTTC
CDR3aa: CASNTETSDEYYEQYF

v_gene: TRBV7-8
j_gene: TRBJ2-1
d_gene: .
abundance: few
CDR3nt: TGTGCCAGCAGCCCCCCCCTAGGGAATGAGCAGTTCTTC
CDR3aa: CASSPPLGNEQFF

v_gene: TRBV6-2/TRBV6-3
j_gene: TRBJ1-5
d_gene: .
abundance: .
CDR3nt: TGTGCCAGCAGTTATCCTGAGCCCCAGCATTTT
CDR3aa: CASSYPEPQHF

v_gene: TRBV20-1
j_gene: TRBJ2-1
d_gene: .
abundance: .
CDR3nt: TGCAGTGCTAGAGATTTATTTAGGACCTACAATGAGCAGTTCTTC
CDR3aa: CSARDLFRTYNEQFF

v_gene: TRBV5-1
j_gene: TRBJ2-7
d_gene: .
abundance: .
CDR3nt: TGCGCCAGCAGCTTGGACATACTGAGCTCCTACGAGCAGTACTTC
CDR3aa: CASSLDILSSYEQYF

v_gene: TRBV2
j_gene: TRBJ2-1
d_gene: TRBD1
abundance: .
CDR3nt: TGTGCCAGCAGTGACCCGGTTAGGACAGGGGGCGATGAGCAGTTCTTC
CDR3aa: CASSDPVRTGGDEQFF

v_gene: TRBV7-6
j_gene: TRBJ2-5
d_gene: .
abundance: few
CDR3nt: TGTGCCAGCAGCTCCTCTAGCGCGAGTCAAGAGACCCAGTACTTC
CDR3aa: CASSSSSASQETQYF

v_gene: TRBV20-1
j_gene: TRBJ2-7
d_gene: .
abundance: few
CDR3nt: TGCAGTGCTAGAGATAAGAATAAGTCGGACTACGAGCAGTACTTC
CDR3aa: CSARDKNKSDYEQYF

v_gene: TRBV12-3/TRBV12-4
j_gene: TRBJ2-3
d_gene: .
abundance: .
CDR3nt: TGTGCCAGCAGTTACCCAGGCGACTATACTGATACGCAGTATTTT
CDR3aa: CASSYPGDYTDTQYF

v_gene: TRBV6-5
j_gene: TRBJ2-7
d_gene: .
abundance: .
CDR3nt: TGTGCCAGCAGTTACTCGCTGGGGGGACGTATCTACGAGCAGTACTTC
CDR3aa: CASSYSLGGRIYEQYF

v_gene: TRBV11-2
j_gene: TRBJ2-1
d_gene: .
abundance: .
CDR3nt: TGTGCCAGCAGCTTAGAACAATCCAGGTCTGACAATGAGCAGTTCTTC
CDR3aa: CASSLEQSRSDNEQFF

v_gene: TRBV20-1
j_gene: TRBJ2-3
d_gene: TRBD2
abundance: .
CDR3nt: TGCAGTGCTAGAGGCGGGACTAGCGTCTTCACAGATACGCAGTATTTT
CDR3aa: CSARGGTSVFTDTQYF

v_gene: TRBV20-1
j_gene: TRBJ2-7
d_gene: .
abundance: .
CDR3nt: TGCAGTGCTAGGTCTGTGGCAGCCTACGAGCAGTACTTC
CDR3aa: CSARSVAAYEQYF

v_gene: TRBV4-1
j_gene: TRBJ2-2
d_gene: .
abundance: .
CDR3nt: TGCGCCAGCAGCCAAGATGACAGAGAGCTGTTTTTT
CDR3aa: CASSQDDRELFF

v_gene: TRBV5-6
j_gene: TRBJ2-1
d_gene: TRBD2
abundance: few
CDR3nt: TGTGCCAGCAGCGCAACCTTAGCGGGGGGGCCAAAGTTCTTC
CDR3aa: CASSATLAGGPKFF

v_gene: TRBV21-1
j_gene: TRBJ2-7
d_gene: .
abundance: few
CDR3nt: TGTGCCACCAAAAGCGTAGGGCGGCTTACCTACGAGCAGTACTTC
CDR3aa: CATKSVGRLTYEQYF

v_gene: TRBV12-3/TRBV12-4
j_gene: TRBJ2-5
d_gene: .
abundance: many
CDR3nt: .
CDR3aa: CASSPESLYQETQYF

v_gene: TRBV3-1
j_gene: TRBJ2-7
d_gene: .
abundance: few
CDR3nt: TGTGCCAGCAGCCAAATCCCATCTGGGGGTTACGAGCAGTACTTC
CDR3aa: CASSQIPSGGYEQYF

v_gene: TRBV10-3
j_gene: TRBJ2-5
d_gene: TRBD1
abundance: few
CDR3nt: TGTGCCATCAGTCGACAGGGGGCTGAGGCCCAGTACTTC
CDR3aa: CAISRQGAEAQYF

v_gene: TRBV7-9
j_gene: TRBJ2-1
d_gene: TRBD1
abundance: once
CDR3nt: TGTGCCAGCAGCCCCACAGGGGAGATTGGCTCCTACAATGAGCAGTTCTTC
CDR3aa: CASSPTGEIGSYNEQFF

v_gene: TRBV29-1
j_gene: TRBJ2-7
d_gene: .
abundance: few
CDR3nt: TGCAGCGTTGAAGGGGGGGAATCCTACGAGCAGTACTTC
CDR3aa: CSVEGGESYEQYF

v_gene: TRBV20-1
j_gene: TRBJ2-7
d_gene: .
abundance: .
CDR3nt: TGCAGTGCTAGAGTTGGCAGCTCCTACGAGCAGTACTTC
CDR3aa: CSARVGSSYEQYF

v_gene: TRBV11-1
j_gene: TRBJ2-1
d_gene: .
abundance: .
CDR3nt: TGTGCCAGCAGCTTAGAAGTTTTTGGGCAGGGATCCTACAATGAGCAGTTCTTC
CDR3aa: CASSLEVFGQGSYNEQFF

v_gene: TRBV6-1
j_gene: TRBJ2-3
d_gene: TRBD2
abundance: .
CDR3nt: TGTGCCAGCAGTGACAGCGGGGGGGCCCCAGATACGCAGTATTTT
CDR3aa: CASSDSGGAPDTQYF

v_gene: TRBV7-9
j_gene: TRBJ2-5
d_gene: TRBD2
abundance: .
CDR3nt: TGTGCCAGCAGCCTCCTACCTGATCTAGCGGGCCCAGGGGCTCAGTACTTC
CDR3aa: CASSLLPDLAGPGAQYF

v_gene: TRBV10-2
j_gene: TRBJ1-5
d_gene: .
abundance: few
CDR3nt: TGCGCCAGCAGTGATTATCTTACAGAAGTCAATCAGCCCCAGCATTTT
CDR3aa: CASSDYLTEVNQPQHF

v_gene: TRBV12-3/TRBV12-4
j_gene: TRBJ2-2
d_gene: .
abundance: .
CDR3nt: TGTGCCAGCAGCTTCGAGCCGGGACGAGCGAGCACCGGGGAGCTGTTTTTT
CDR3aa: CASSFEPGRASTGELFF

v_gene: TRBV24-1
j_gene: TRBJ2-5
d_gene: .
abundance: .
CDR3nt: TGTGCCACCAGTAAGATCGAGGAAGAGACCCAGTACTTC
CDR3aa: CATSKIEEETQYF

v_gene: TRBV29-1
j_gene: TRBJ2-2
d_gene: .
abundance: .
CDR3nt: TGCAGCGTTGATCTTGGTAGCGGACCGAACACCGGGGAGCTGTTTTTT
CDR3aa: CSVDLGSGPNTGELFF

v_gene: TRBV14
j_gene: TRBJ1-2
d_gene: .
abundance: few
CDR3nt: TGTGCCAGCAGCCAAGTCACAGAACTCTATGGCTACACCTTC
CDR3aa: CASSQVTELYGYTF

v_gene: TRBV28
j_gene: TRBJ2-1
d_gene: .
abundance: .
CDR3nt: TGTGCCAGCAGTTTTAGCGCAGGGTACCATGAGCAGTTCTTC
CDR3aa: CASSFSAGYHEQFF

v_gene: TRBV11-2
j_gene: TRBJ2-1
d_gene: TRBD2
abundance: .
CDR3nt: TGTGCCAGCAACGATGGGACTAGCGGCTACAATGAGCAGTTCTTC
CDR3aa: CASNDGTSGYNEQFF

v_gene: TRBV7-9
j_gene: TRBJ2-3
d_gene: TRBD1
abundance: .
CDR3nt: TGTGCCAGCAGCACGGACAGGTTCTCCACAGATACGCAGTATTTT
CDR3aa: CASSTDRFSTDTQYF

v_gene: TRBV6-5
j_gene: TRBJ2-1
d_gene: TRBD1
abundance: .
CDR3nt: TGTGCCAGCACCTACTACAGGGGGCACAATGAGCAGTTCTTC
CDR3aa: CASTYYRGHNEQFF

v_gene: TRBV12-3/TRBV12-4
j_gene: TRBJ2-2
d_gene: .
abundance: .
CDR3nt: TGTGCCAGCAGAAACATCCAGAACACCGGGGAGCTGTTTTTT
CDR3aa: CASRNIQNTGELFF

v_gene: TRBV27
j_gene: TRBJ2-2
d_gene: .
abundance: few
CDR3nt: TGTGTCAGAGAGGGGGTATTAACCGGGGAGCTGTTTTTT
CDR3aa: CVREGVLTGELFF

v_gene: TRBV4-1
j_gene: TRBJ2-5
d_gene: .
abundance: .
CDR3nt: TGCGCCAGCAGCCAAGAACCCCGGCCGCTGGAGACCCAGTACTTC
CDR3aa: CASSQEPRPLETQYF

v_gene: TRBV27
j_gene: TRBJ2-1
d_gene: TRBD2
abundance: .
CDR3nt: TGTGCCATCCTCCAGCGGGGGGGCAATGAGCAGTTCTTC
CDR3aa: CAILQRGGNEQFF

v_gene: TRBV29-1
j_gene: TRBJ2-7
d_gene: TRBD1
abundance: .
CDR3nt: TGCAGCGTTGAAATCGGGACAGCCTACGAGCAGTACTTC
CDR3aa: CSVEIGTAYEQYF

v_gene: TRBV5-8
j_gene: TRBJ2-7
d_gene: TRBD1
abundance: .
CDR3nt: TGTGCCAGCAGCGCGACCCTCGGACAGGCCTCCTACGAGCAGTACTTC
CDR3aa: CASSATLGQASYEQYF

v_gene: TRBV10-3
j_gene: TRBJ2-7
d_gene: .
abundance: few
CDR3nt: TGTGCCATCAGTGACTCTGAGCCCTACGAGCAGTACTTC
CDR3aa: CAISDSEPYEQYF

v_gene: TRBV28
j_gene: TRBJ2-7
d_gene: .
abundance: few
CDR3nt: TGTGCCAGCAGTTTATGGGCCACTGGGGCGGCCTACGAGCAGTACTTC
CDR3aa: CASSLWATGAAYEQYF

v_gene: TRBV10-3
j_gene: TRBJ2-7
d_gene: TRBD1
abundance: .
CDR3nt: TGTGCCATCAGTGGGGACAGGGGGTACGAGCAGTACTTC
CDR3aa: CAISGDRGYEQYF

v_gene: TRBV27
j_gene: TRBJ2-1
d_gene: TRBD2
abundance: few
CDR3nt: TGTGCCAGCACAAGGGGGACTAGCCTCTCCTACAATGAGCAGTTCTTC
CDR3aa: CASTRGTSLSYNEQFF